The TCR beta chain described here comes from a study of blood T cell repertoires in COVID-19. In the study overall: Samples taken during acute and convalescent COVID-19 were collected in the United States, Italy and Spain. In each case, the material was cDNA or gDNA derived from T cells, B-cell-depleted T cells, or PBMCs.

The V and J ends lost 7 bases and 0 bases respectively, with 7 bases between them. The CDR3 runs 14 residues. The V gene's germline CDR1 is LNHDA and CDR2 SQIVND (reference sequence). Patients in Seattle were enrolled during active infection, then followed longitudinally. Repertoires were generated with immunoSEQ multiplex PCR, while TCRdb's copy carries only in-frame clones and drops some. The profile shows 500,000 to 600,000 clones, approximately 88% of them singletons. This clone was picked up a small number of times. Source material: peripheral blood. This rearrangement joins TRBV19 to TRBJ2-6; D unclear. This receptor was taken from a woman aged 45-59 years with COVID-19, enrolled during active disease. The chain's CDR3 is CASILTSGANVLTF. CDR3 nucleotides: TGTGCCAGTATTCTAACCTCTGGGGCCAACGTCCTGACTTTC.